This T cell receptor (beta chain) was recovered during a study of T cell responses to AZD1222 COVID-19 vaccine. Findings and caveats of the study: The CD4 TCRs associated with vaccination extended across spike and predominated at 160-218 and 743-854. Spike-specific TCR depth and breadth grew after two AZD1222 doses. Repertoires in all cases were sampled only once the peak T cell response had passed. Most donors were white British and more were female, and clonal diversity was possibly underestimated.

Comment on this clone: What it binds is not known.

Method: immunoSEQ multiplex PCR; TCRdb's copy keeps in-frame clones and lacks some. The sample lists more than 95,000 clones; 90% were seen once. The CDR3 covers 14 residues. Trimming shortened V by 5 bases and J by 4 bases, and 14 bases separated the two germline ends. Germline-derived CDR1 and CDR2 are SGHVS and FQNEAQ. Sample: peripheral blood, taken on day 0 of AZD1222 vaccination. V is TRBV7-8 and J is TRBJ1-1; maybe TRBD1 (5 bases). The clonotype was recovered from an adult in good health. DNA for the CDR3: TGTGCCAGCAGCCCGGGAGGCGGGGGCACTGAAGCTTTCTTT. Translated, it gives CASSPGGGGTEAFF.